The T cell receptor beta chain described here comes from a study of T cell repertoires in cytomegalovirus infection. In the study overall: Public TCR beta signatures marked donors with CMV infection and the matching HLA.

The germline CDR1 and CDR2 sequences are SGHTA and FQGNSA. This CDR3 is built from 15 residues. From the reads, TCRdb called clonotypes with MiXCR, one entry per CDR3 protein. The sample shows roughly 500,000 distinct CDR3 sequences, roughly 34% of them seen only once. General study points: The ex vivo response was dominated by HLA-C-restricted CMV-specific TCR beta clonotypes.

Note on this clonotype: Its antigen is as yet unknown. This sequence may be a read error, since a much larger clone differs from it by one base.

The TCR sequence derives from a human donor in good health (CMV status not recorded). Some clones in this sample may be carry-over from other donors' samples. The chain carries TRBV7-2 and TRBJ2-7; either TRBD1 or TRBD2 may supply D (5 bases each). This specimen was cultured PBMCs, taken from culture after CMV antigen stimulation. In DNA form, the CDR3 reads TGTGCCAGCAGCCGTGAGGGACGTGGAACCTACGGGCAGTACTTC. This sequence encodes CASSREGRGTYGQYF.